These T cell receptor beta chains were read from a single sample in a study of T cell repertoires in cytomegalovirus infection. Each CDR3 protein gets one entry after TCRdb re-called the reads with MiXCR. This sample yields more than 300,000 distinct CDR3 sequences, of which approximately 35% are seen a single time; less than 15% belongs to the top ten. The antigens these receptors bind are not known. Source: cultured PBMCs, taken from culture after CMV antigen stimulation. The source is a human donor in good health (CMV status not recorded). Some clones in this sample may be carry-over from other donors' samples. CDR3s include the opening cysteine and the closing phenylalanine or tryptophan. Fields, in order: V gene, clone size, J gene, D gene, CDR3 protein, CDR3 DNA. A D gene is named only where the DNA matches it firmly. Clone size is not always given. Where it is, it says once, few, many or a class for expanded clones.

>TRBV11-3|.|TRBJ2-1|TRBD2
CASSFGASGAYNEQFF
TGTGCCAGCAGCTTTGGGGCTAGCGGAGCCTACAATGAGCAGTTCTTC
>TRBV7-6|few|TRBJ1-1|TRBD1
CASSLGPRGTTTKRNTEAFF
TGTGCCAGCAGCTTGGGGCCCAGGGGGACGACAACCAAACGGAACACTGAAGCTTTCTTT
>TRBV11-2|few|TRBJ1-6|.
CASSLAGQLYNSPLHF
TGTGCCAGCAGCTTAGCCGGCCAGCTGTATAATTCACCCCTCCACTTT
>TRBV28|.|TRBJ1-4|TRBD1
CASSLGGQGEKLFF
TGTGCCAGCAGTTTAGGGGGACAGGGCGAAAAACTGTTTTTT
>TRBV7-2|many|TRBJ2-7|.
CASSLESGSSYEQYF
TGTGCCAGCAGCTTAGAGTCAGGGTCTTCCTACGAGCAGTACTTC
>TRBV6-2/TRBV6-3|.|TRBJ2-1|.
CASSYRQRSEDEQFF
TGTGCCAGCAGTTACCGGCAGCGGTCCGAAGATGAGCAGTTCTTC
>TRBV28|few|TRBJ2-6|.
CASLPGSSGANVLTF
TGTGCCAGCCTTCCGGGGAGCTCTGGGGCCAACGTCCTGACTTTC
>TRBV24-1|.|TRBJ2-7|.
CATSGDIGYEQYF
TGTGCCACCAGTGGGGACATCGGCTACGAGCAGTACTTC
>TRBV7-2|few|TRBJ2-2|.
CASSPDYAGELFF
TGTGCCAGCAGCCCGGACTACGCCGGGGAGCTGTTTTTT
>TRBV7-3|.|TRBJ2-1|.
CASSSGQGGGNEQFF
TGTGCCAGCAGCTCCGGGCAGGGGGGGGGCAATGAGCAGTTCTTC
>TRBV12-5|few|TRBJ1-5|TRBD1
CASGKTGVISGPQHF
TGTGCTAGTGGAAAGACAGGGGTAATCTCCGGGCCCCAGCATTTT
>TRBV30|.|TRBJ1-2|.
CAWSVTTVGYTF
TGTGCCTGGAGTGTAACTACGGTTGGCTACACCTTC
>TRBV4-3|once|TRBJ2-6|.
CASSQAYNSGANVLTF
TGCGCCAGCAGCCAAGCCTACAACTCTGGGGCCAACGTCCTGACTTTC
>TRBV19|.|TRBJ1-1|.
CASRKNTEAFF
TGTGCCAGCCGGAAGAACACTGAAGCTTTCTTT
>TRBV19|few|TRBJ2-2|.
CASSISPRTGELFF
TGTGCCAGTAGTATTAGTCCCAGAACCGGGGAGCTGTTTTTT
>TRBV4-2|.|TRBJ1-4|.
CASSPTTTNEKLFF
TGTGCCAGCAGCCCGACGACAACTAATGAAAAACTGTTTTTT
>TRBV27|.|TRBJ1-4|.
CASSPFYLSLRPEATNEKLFF
TGTGCCAGCAGTCCCTTTTACCTTTCGCTACGCCCCGAAGCAACTAATGAAAAACTGTTTTTT
>TRBV6-2/TRBV6-3|.|TRBJ2-1|TRBD2
CTISGLAGNEQFF
TGTACTATCTCGGGACTAGCGGGGAATGAGCAGTTCTTC
>TRBV7-6|many|TRBJ2-4|.
CASRPRRALAKNIQYF
TGTGCCAGCAGGCCCCGACGGGCGCTAGCCAAAAACATTCAGTACTTC
>TRBV12-3/TRBV12-4|.|TRBJ2-1|TRBD2
CASSLRLAGVDEQFF
TGTGCCAGCAGTTTAAGACTAGCGGGAGTCGATGAGCAGTTCTTC
>TRBV11-2|few|TRBJ1-5|.
CASRSGEGNQPQHF
TGTGCCAGCAGATCAGGCGAGGGTAATCAGCCCCAGCATTTT
>TRBV7-2|.|TRBJ2-4|.
CASSSPGNIQYF
TGTGCCAGCAGCTCCCCCGGAAACATTCAGTACTTC
>TRBV6-1|.|TRBJ1-4|TRBD1
CASSFGTGDFEKLFF
TGTGCCAGCAGTTTTGGGACAGGCGATTTTGAAAAACTGTTTTTT
>TRBV28|.|TRBJ2-4|.
CASNEVEENIQYF
TGTGCCAGCAATGAGGTAGAGGAAAACATTCAGTACTTC
>TRBV10-3|.|TRBJ1-2|.
CAISGDANYGYTF
TGTGCCATCAGTGGGGACGCTAACTATGGCTACACCTTC
>TRBV20-1|.|TRBJ2-7|TRBD2
CSARGLGREDEQYF
TGCAGTGCTCGAGGACTAGGGCGGGAGGACGAGCAGTACTTC
>TRBV15|few|TRBJ2-1|.
CATSIPTGSEQFF
TGTGCCACCAGCATCCCAACGGGGTCAGAGCAGTTCTTC
>TRBV19|many|TRBJ2-2|.
CASSQGAGELFF
TGTGCCAGTAGTCAGGGAGCCGGGGAGCTGTTTTTT
>TRBV7-2|.|TRBJ1-1|.
CASSLGFMNTEAFF
TGTGCCAGCAGCTTAGGCTTCATGAACACTGAAGCTTTCTTT
>TRBV19|.|TRBJ2-1|.
CASTNPYNEQFF
TGTGCCAGCACTAACCCCTACAATGAGCAGTTCTTC
>TRBV28|.|TRBJ1-1|.
CASSAPDGTEAFF
TGTGCCAGCAGTGCCCCAGATGGCACTGAAGCTTTCTTT
>TRBV3-1|.|TRBJ1-2|.
CASSQGVGGRYTF
TGTGCCAGCAGCCAAGGAGTCGGGGGTCGCTACACCTTC
>TRBV11-2|once|TRBJ2-3|TRBD2
CASSLAATSIPDTQYF
TGTGCCAGCAGCTTAGCCGCGACTAGCATACCAGATACGCAGTATTTT
>TRBV7-2|few|TRBJ2-3|TRBD2
CASSSPAGYTDTQYF
TGTGCCAGCAGCTCCCCAGCGGGATACACAGATACGCAGTATTTT
>TRBV29-1|.|TRBJ2-3|TRBD2
CSVLTSGSAGDTQYF
TGCAGCGTGCTGACTAGCGGGAGCGCTGGAGATACGCAGTATTTT
>TRBV9|.|TRBJ2-7|TRBD2
CASSVSAGAGEQYF
TGTGCCAGCAGCGTATCTGCGGGAGCGGGGGAGCAGTACTTC
>TRBV7-6|medium-sized|TRBJ1-5|.
CASSLAEGGPQHF
TGTGCCAGCAGCTTAGCGGAGGGTGGGCCCCAGCATTTT
>TRBV7-2|many|TRBJ2-1|TRBD2
CASKTGLAGVLYNEQFF
TGTGCCAGCAAGACTGGTCTAGCGGGAGTATTGTACAATGAGCAGTTCTTC
>TRBV12-3/TRBV12-4|.|TRBJ2-7|.
CASKVSYEQYF
TGTGCCAGCAAAGTATCCTACGAGCAGTACTTC
>TRBV19|few|TRBJ1-1|TRBD1
CASSIEGTADTEAFF
TGTGCCAGTAGTATAGAGGGGACAGCAGACACTGAAGCTTTCTTT
>TRBV7-8|.|TRBJ2-1|TRBD2
CASSLVSSGRVLDEQFF
TGTGCCAGCAGCTTAGTTTCTAGCGGGAGGGTATTGGATGAGCAGTTCTTC
>TRBV29-1|.|TRBJ2-3|.
CSVDHTDTQYF
TGCAGCGTCGACCACACAGATACGCAGTATTTT
>TRBV28|.|TRBJ2-7|.
CASGGQLYEQYF
TGTGCCAGCGGAGGACAACTCTACGAGCAGTACTTC
>TRBV2|few|TRBJ2-3|.
CASSERLVLTDTQYF
TGTGCCAGCAGTGAAAGGCTTGTACTCACAGATACGCAGTATTTT
>TRBV11-3|.|TRBJ1-1|TRBD1
CASSGTGGASEAFF
TGTGCCAGCAGCGGGACAGGGGGCGCCTCTGAAGCTTTCTTT
>TRBV12-3/TRBV12-4|.|TRBJ2-1|.
CASSKLGGYNEQFF
TGTGCCAGCAGTAAACTAGGAGGCTACAATGAGCAGTTCTTC
>TRBV7-9|few|TRBJ2-1|TRBD2
CASSQLAGGPDEQFF
TGTGCCAGCAGCCAGCTAGCGGGAGGGCCTGATGAGCAGTTCTTC
>TRBV4-1|few|TRBJ2-1|.
CASSQTSSSYNEQFF
TGCGCCAGCAGCCAGACCTCTAGCTCCTACAATGAGCAGTTCTTC
>TRBV20-1|once|TRBJ2-7|TRBD1
CSARDGTGGWYEQYF
TGCAGTGCTAGAGATGGCACAGGGGGTTGGTACGAGCAGTACTTC
>TRBV28|many|TRBJ1-5|.
CASRGSLTQHF
TGTGCCAGCAGGGGCTCACTAACCCAGCATTTT
>TRBV7-9|few|TRBJ2-5|.
CASSSPTGLRTSFMQETQYF
TGTGCCAGCAGCTCCCCCACAGGGTTGAGGACTAGTTTCATGCAAGAGACCCAGTACTTC
>TRBV7-3|few|TRBJ2-7|.
CASSRDRSGASYEQYF
TGTGCCAGCAGTCGCGACAGGTCAGGGGCGAGTTACGAGCAGTACTTC
>TRBV7-2|few|TRBJ2-3|TRBD2
CASSPLGGTSETDTQYF
TGTGCCAGCAGCCCCCTAGGCGGGACTAGTGAAACAGATACGCAGTATTTT
>TRBV29-1|once|TRBJ2-5|.
CSVESLTKETQYF
TGCAGCGTTGAGTCTCTAACGAAGGAGACCCAGTACTTC
>TRBV5-3|.|TRBJ2-1|.
CASSPDPGPTYNEQFF
TGTGCCAGCAGCCCAGATCCGGGACCAACCTACAATGAGCAGTTCTTC
>TRBV10-3|.|TRBJ2-7|.
CAISIPSSYEQYF
TGTGCCATCAGTATCCCGAGCTCCTACGAGCAGTACTTC